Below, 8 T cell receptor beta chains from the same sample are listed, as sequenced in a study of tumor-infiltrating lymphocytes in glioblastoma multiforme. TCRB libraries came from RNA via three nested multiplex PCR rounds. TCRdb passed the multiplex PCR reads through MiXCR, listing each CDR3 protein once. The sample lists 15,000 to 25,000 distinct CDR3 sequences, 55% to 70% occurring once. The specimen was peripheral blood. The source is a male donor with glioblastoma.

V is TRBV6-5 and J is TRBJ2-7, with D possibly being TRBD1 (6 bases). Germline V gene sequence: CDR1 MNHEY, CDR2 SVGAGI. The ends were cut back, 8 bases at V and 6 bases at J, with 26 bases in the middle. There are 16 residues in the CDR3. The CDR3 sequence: CASGKLQGAITIEQYF. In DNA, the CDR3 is TGTGCCAGCGGGAAATTACAGGGCGCTATAACTATCGAGCAGTACTTC.

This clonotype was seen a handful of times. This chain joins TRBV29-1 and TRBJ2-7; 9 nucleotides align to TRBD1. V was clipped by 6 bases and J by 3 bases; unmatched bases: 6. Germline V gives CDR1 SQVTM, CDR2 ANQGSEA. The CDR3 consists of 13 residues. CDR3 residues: CSVLGQGVYEQYF. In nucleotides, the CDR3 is TGCAGCGTCCTGGGACAGGGAGTCTACGAGCAGTACTTC.

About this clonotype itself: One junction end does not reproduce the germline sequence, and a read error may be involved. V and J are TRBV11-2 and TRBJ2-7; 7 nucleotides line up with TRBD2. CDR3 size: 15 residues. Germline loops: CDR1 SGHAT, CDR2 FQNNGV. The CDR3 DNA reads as TGTACCAGCAGCCCGGGACTAATGATTGTGTACGAGCAGTATTTC. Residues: CTSSPGLMIVYEQYF.

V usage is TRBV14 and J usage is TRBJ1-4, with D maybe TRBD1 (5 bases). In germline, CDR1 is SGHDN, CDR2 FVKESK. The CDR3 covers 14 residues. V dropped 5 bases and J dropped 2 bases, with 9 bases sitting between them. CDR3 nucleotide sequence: TGTGCCAGCAGCTCGGGGGTGACTAATGAAAAACTGTTTTTT. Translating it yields CASSSGVTNEKLFF.

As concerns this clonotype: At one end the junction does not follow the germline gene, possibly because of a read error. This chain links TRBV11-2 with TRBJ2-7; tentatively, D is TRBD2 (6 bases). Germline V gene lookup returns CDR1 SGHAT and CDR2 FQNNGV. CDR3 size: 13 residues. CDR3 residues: CASSLTSIHEKYF. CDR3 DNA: TGTGCCAGCAGCTTGACTAGTATCCACGAGAAGTACTTC.

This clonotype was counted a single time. The CDR3 loop is CASTAGYCDEKLFF. DNA for the CDR3: TGTGCCAGCACTGCCGGGTACTGCGATGAAAAACTGTTTTTT. The chain recombines TRBV6-6 with TRBJ1-4; D ambiguous. CDR3 length: 14 amino acids. Per the germline V gene, CDR1 is MNHNY and CDR2 is SVGAGI (reference sequence). Trimming cost V 7 bases and J 6 bases, with 15 bases left between them.

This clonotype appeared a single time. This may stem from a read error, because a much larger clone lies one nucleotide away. In DNA, the CDR3 is TGCGCCAGCAGCTCGGAGGCAGGTTCCTACAATGAGCAGTTCTTC. The encoded protein is CASSSEAGSYNEQFF. This chain uses TRBV5-1 with TRBJ2-7, with D tentatively TRBD2 (5 bases). The J call may be in error: the DNA end matches TRBJ2-1 better. CDR1 SGHRS and CDR2 YFSETQ come from the germline V gene. The length of the CDR3 is 15 residues.

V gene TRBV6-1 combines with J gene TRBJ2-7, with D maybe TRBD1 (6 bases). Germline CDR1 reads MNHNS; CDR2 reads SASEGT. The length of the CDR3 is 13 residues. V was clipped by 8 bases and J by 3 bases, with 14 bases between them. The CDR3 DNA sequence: TGTGCCAGCGGTCTTGGGACAAGCTACGAGCAGTACTTC. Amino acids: CASGLGTSYEQYF.